This record concerns one T cell receptor (beta chain) sequence. Its specificity is unknown. This sample stems from a study of shared clonotypes between healthy human individuals. Findings and caveats of the study: Of the naive CD4 clonotypes, around 5.2% were shared across a few donors.

Produced via immunoSEQ multiplex PCR; TCRdb's table is partial and in-frame only. Of approximately 940,000 clones in the sample, approximately 80% were seen once. Germline assignment: CDR1 SGHAT and CDR2 FQNNGV. The V segment lost 1 base and the J segment 3 bases; nucleotides outside the gene matches: 11. This CDR3 contains 18 residues. The sequence derives from a man between 18 and 35 years old in good health. The specimen was memory CD4+ T cells sorted from blood. Subset denoted: CD45RA-negative fraction. V and J are TRBV11-2 and TRBJ2-4; 8 bases agree with TRBD2. Written as DNA, the CDR3 is TGTGCCAGCAGCTTAGTTAGCGGGACGTTGGGCGACAAAAACATTCAGTACTTC. Translation gives CASSLVSGTLGDKNIQYF.